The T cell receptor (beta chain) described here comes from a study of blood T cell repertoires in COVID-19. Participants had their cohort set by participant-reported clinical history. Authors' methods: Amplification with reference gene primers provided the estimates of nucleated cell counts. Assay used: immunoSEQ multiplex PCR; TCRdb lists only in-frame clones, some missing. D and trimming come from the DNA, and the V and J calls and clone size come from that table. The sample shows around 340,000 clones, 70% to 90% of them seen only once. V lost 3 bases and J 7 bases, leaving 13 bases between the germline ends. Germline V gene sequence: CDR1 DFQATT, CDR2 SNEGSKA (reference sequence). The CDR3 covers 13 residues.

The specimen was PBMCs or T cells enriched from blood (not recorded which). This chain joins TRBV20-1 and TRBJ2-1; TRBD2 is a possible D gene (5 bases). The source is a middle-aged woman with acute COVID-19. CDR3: CSASGSESNEQFF. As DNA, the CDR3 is TGCAGTGCTAGTGGTAGCGAGTCGAATGAGCAGTTCTTC.